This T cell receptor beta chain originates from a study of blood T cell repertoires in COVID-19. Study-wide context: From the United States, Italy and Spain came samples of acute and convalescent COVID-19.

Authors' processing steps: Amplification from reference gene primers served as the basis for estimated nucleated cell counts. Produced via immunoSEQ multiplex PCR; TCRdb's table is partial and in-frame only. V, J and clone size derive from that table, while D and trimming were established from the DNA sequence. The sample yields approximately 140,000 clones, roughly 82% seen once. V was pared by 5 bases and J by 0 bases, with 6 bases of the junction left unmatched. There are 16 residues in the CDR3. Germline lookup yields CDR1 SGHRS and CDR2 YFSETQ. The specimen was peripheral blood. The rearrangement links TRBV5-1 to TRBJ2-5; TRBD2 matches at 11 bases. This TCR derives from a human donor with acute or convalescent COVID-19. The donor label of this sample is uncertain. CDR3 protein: CASSPRTSGYQETQYF. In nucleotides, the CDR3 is TGCGCCAGCAGTCCACGGACTAGCGGGTACCAAGAGACCCAGTACTTC.